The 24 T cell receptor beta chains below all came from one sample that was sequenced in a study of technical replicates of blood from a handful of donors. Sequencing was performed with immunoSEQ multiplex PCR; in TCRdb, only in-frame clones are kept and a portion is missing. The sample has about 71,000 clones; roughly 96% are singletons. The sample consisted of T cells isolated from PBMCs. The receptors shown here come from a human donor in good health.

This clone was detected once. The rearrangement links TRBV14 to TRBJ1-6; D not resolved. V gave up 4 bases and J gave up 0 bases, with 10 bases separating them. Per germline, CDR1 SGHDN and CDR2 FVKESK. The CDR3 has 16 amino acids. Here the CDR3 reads CASSRRYSSYNSPLHF. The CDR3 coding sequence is TGTGCCAGCAGCCGGAGGTATAGCTCCTATAATTCACCCCTCCACTTT.

CDR3 in amino acids: CASSLRGNTEAFF. The CDR3 region has the DNA TGCGCCAGCAGCTTAAGGGGGAACACTGAAGCTTTCTTT. The chain combines TRBV5-1 with TRBJ1-1; D is possibly TRBD1 (5 bases). The CDR3 has 13 amino acids. V dropped 2 bases and J dropped 1 base, with 6 bases sitting between them. CDR1 SGHRS and CDR2 YFSETQ come from the germline V gene.

CDR3 DNA: TGTGCCAGCAGTGTAGTCGACAGGGGAATCGGTGAAGCTTTCTTT. It is translated as CASSVVDRGIGEAFF. The chain is built from TRBV6-1 and TRBJ1-1, with 8 positions matching TRBD1. Germline CDR1 and CDR2: MNHNS and SASEGT. The CDR3 is 15 residues long. V dropped 4 bases and J dropped 7; count of bases not matched to a gene: 11.

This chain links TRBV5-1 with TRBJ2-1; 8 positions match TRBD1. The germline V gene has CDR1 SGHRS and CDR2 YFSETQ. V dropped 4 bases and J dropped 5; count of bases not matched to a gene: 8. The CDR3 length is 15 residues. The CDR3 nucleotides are TGCGCCAGCAGCCCCCAGGGGGCTAATCACAATGAGCAGTTCTTC. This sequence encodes CASSPQGANHNEQFF.

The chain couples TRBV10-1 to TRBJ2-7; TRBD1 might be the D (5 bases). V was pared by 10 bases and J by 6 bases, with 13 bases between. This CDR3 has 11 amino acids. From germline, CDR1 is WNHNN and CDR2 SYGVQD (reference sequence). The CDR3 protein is CATLPGCEQYF. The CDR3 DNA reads TGCGCCACCCTACCAGGGTGCGAGCAGTACTTC.

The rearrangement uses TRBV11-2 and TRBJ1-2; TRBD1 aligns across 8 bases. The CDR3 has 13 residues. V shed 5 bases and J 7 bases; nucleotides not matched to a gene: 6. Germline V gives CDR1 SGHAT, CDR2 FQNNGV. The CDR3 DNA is TGTGCCAGCAGCGCGGACAGGGTCGCTGGCTACACCTTC. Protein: CASSADRVAGYTF.

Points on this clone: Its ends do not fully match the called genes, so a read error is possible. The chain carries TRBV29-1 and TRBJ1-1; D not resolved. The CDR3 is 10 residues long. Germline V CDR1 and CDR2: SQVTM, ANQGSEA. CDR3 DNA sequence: TGCAGCGTAGAAGGCGCTGAAGCTTTCTTT. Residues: CSVEGAEAFF.

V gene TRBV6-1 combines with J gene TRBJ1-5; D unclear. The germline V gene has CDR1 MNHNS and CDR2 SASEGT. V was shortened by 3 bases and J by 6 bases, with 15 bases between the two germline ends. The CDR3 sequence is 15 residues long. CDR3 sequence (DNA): TGTGCCAGCAGTGAGACTATGGGTGTCTCTCAGCCCCAGCATTTT. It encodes CASSETMGVSQPQHF.

CDR3: CASSQEKVGRPPFF. The CDR3 DNA sequence: TGCGCCAGCAGCCAAGAAAAGGTCGGGAGACCCCCGTTCTTC. The chain combines TRBV4-1 with TRBJ2-1; maybe TRBD2 (6 bases). The CDR3 sequence is 14 residues long. Trimming stripped 0 bases from V and 15 bases from J, with 18 bases between. The germline V gene has CDR1 MGHRA and CDR2 YSYEKL.

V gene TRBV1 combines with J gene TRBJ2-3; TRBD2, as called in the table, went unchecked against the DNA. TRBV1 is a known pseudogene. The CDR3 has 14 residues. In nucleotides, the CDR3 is TGCACCAGCAGCCAAGTCTCTCTCGAGGGCACGCAGTATTTT. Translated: CTSSQVSLEGTQYF.

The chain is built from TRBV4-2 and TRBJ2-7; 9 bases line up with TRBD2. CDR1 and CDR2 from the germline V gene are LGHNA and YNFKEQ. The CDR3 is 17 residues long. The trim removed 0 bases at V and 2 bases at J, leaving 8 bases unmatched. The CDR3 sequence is CASSQEFMASGTYEQYF. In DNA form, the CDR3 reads TGTGCCAGCAGCCAAGAATTTATGGCTAGCGGGACCTACGAGCAGTACTTC.

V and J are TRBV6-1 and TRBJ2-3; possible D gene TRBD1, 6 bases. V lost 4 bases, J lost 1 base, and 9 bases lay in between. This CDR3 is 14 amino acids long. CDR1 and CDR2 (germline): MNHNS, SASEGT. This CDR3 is CASSGTAGTDTQYF. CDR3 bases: TGTGCCAGCAGTGGGACAGCCGGCACAGATACGCAGTATTTT.

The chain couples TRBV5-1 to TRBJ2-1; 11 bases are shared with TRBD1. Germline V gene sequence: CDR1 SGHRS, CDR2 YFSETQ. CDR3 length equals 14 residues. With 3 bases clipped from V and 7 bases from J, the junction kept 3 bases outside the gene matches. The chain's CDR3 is CASSSGQGGNEQFF. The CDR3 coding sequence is TGCGCCAGCAGCTCGGGACAGGGGGGAAATGAGCAGTTCTTC. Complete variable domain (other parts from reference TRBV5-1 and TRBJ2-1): KAGVTQTPRYLIKTRGQQVTLSCSPISGHRSVSWYQQTPGQGLQFLFEYFSETQRNKGNFPGRFSGRQFSNSRSEMNVSTLELGDSALYLCASSSGQGGNEQFFGPGTRLTVL.

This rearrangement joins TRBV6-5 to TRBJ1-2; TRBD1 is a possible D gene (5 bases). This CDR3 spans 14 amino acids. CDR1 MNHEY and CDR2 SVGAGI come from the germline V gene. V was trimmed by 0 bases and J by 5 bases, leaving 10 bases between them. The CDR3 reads CASSYSSGGYGYTF. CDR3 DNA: TGTGCCAGCAGTTACTCGTCCGGGGGGTATGGCTACACCTTC.

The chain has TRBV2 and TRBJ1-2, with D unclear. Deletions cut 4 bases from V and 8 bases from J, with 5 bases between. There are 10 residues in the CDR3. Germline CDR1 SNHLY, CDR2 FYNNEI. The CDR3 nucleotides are TGTGCCAGCAGTGCATTCGGCTACACCTTC. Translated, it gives CASSAFGYTF.

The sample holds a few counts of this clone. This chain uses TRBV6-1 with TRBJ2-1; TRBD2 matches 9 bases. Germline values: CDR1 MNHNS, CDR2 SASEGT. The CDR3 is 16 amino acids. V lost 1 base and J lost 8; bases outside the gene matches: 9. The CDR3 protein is CASSEVGGGGAHEQFF. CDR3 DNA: TGTGCCAGCAGTGAAGTCGGAGGCGGGGGGGCCCATGAGCAGTTCTTC.

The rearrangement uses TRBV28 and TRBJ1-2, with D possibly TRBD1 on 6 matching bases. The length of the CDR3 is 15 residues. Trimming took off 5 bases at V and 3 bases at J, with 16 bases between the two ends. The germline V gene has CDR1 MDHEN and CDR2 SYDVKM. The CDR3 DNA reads TGTGCCAGCAGTCCGACGGACAGTCTTTACTATGGCTACACCTTC. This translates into CASSPTDSLYYGYTF.

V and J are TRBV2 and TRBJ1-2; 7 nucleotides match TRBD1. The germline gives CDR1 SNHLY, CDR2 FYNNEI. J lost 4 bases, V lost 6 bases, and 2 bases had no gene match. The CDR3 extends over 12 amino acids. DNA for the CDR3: TGTGCCAGCAGGGACAGGTCCTATGGCTACACCTTC. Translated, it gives CASRDRSYGYTF.

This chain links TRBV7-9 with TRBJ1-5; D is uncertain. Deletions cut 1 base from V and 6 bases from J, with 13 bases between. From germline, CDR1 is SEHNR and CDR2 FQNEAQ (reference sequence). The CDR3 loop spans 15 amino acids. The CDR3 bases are TGTGCCAGCAGCTTAGAGCAGAGTCCGGGTCAGCCCCAGCATTTT. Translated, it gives CASSLEQSPGQPQHF. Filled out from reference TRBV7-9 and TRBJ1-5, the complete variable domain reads DTGVSQNPRHKITKRGQNVTFRCDPISEHNRLYWYRQTLGQGPEFLTYFQNEAQLEKSRLLSDRFSAERPKGSFSTLEIQRTEQGDSAMYLCASSLEQSPGQPQHFGDGTRLSIL.

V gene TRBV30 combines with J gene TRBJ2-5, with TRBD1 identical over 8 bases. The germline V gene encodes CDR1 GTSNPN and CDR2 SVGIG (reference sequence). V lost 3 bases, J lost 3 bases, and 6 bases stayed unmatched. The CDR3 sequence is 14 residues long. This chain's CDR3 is CAWSRGRGEETQYF. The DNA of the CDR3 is TGTGCCTGGAGCAGGGGGCGTGGAGAAGAGACCCAGTACTTC.

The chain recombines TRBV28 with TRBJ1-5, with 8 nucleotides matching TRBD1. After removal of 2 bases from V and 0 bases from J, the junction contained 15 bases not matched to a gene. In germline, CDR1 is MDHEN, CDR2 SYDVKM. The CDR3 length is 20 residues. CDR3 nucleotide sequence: TGTGCCAGCAGTTTAGACGGACTCTTTACAGGGGGAGTTAGCAATCAGCCCCAGCATTTT. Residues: CASSLDGLFTGGVSNQPQHF. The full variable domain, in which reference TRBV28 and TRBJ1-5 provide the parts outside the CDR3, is DVKVTQSSRYLVKRTGEKVFLECVQDMDHENMFWYRQDPGLGLRLIYFSYDVKMKEKGDIPEGYSVSREKKERFSLILESASTNQTSMYLCASSLDGLFTGGVSNQPQHFGDGTRLSIL.

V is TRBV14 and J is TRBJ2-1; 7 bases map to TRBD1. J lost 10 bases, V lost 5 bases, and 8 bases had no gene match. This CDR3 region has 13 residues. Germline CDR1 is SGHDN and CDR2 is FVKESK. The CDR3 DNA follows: TGTGCCAGCAGCAACTACGACAGGGACGAGCAGTTCTTC. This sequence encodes CASSNYDRDEQFF.

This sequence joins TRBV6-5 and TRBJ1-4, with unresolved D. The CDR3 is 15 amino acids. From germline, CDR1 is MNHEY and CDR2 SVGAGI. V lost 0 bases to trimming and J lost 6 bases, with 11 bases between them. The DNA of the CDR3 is TGTGCCAGCAGTTACTCGCGGGGTGTAGATGAAAAACTGTTTTTT. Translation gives CASSYSRGVDEKLFF.

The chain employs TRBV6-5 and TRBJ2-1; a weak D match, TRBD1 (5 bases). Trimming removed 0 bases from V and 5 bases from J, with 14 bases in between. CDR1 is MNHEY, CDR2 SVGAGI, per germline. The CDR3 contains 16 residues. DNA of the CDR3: TGTGCCAGCAGTTACTCGAGCCCTAGGGGCAACAATGAGCAGTTCTTC. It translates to CASSYSSPRGNNEQFF.